This T cell receptor beta chain came from a study of T cells in localized non-small cell lung cancer. Some clones are missing from TCRdb's copy, which holds only in-frame ones; the method was immunoSEQ multiplex PCR. The data show roughly 4,700 clones, around 30% seen once. Comment on this clone: Antigen specificity is unknown.

Study conclusions and caveats: When the top 100 tumor clones were examined, a median about 60 of them also appeared in the adjacent lung, which was paired and uninvolved. Elevated circulating T cell density in blood was associated with longer overall survival. Uninvolved adjacent lung, not tumor, had the highest T cell clonality.

The V segment lost 10 bases and the J segment 2 bases; nucleotides outside the gene matches: 8. CDR1 is LNHDA, CDR2 SQIVND, per germline (reference sequence). The CDR3 is 16 amino acids. The clonotype was recovered from a woman aged 40 to 75 with stage II squamous cell lung carcinoma. This specimen consisted of lung tumor tissue, obtained before any cancer treatment. The chain links TRBV19 to TRBJ2-1; 13 bases map to TRBD2. The CDR3 reads CATRLAGGRAYNEQFF. The CDR3 DNA reads as TGTGCCACCAGACTAGCGGGGGGAAGGGCCTACAATGAGCAGTTCTTC.